These 18 T cell receptor beta chains originate from one sample sequenced in a study of blood T cell repertoires in COVID-19 (dated by TCRdb to the early 2020s). The method was the immunoSEQ multiplex PCR assay. Not all clones reach the TCRdb copy of this immuneACCESS table, which keeps in-frame sequences only. Checked studies attribute under half of the gap to unresolved V genes and leave the rest unexplained. This sample lists some 70,000 clones; nearly 90% were detected once. The top ten hold more than 8% of the sample. Sequences were obtained from peripheral blood. These receptors all stem from a man aged 45-65 years with active COVID-19.

The chain is built from TRBV4-2 and TRBJ2-3; 9 bases match TRBD2. Trimming cost V 0 bases and J 2 bases; bases outside gene matches: 12. This CDR3 has 19 residues. Germline-derived CDR1 and CDR2 are LGHNA and YNFKEQ. The CDR3 spells CASSQEAPGAGGTTDTQYF. In DNA, the CDR3 is TGTGCCAGCAGCCAAGAGGCCCCCGGAGCGGGGGGTACCACAGATACGCAGTATTTT.

The chain carries TRBV9 and TRBJ1-4, with 7 bases identical to TRBD1. CDR3 size: 15 residues. The germline V gene has CDR1 SGDLS and CDR2 YYNGEE. Losses at the gene ends were 4 bases for V and 6 bases for J; bases not matched to a gene: 9. The chain's CDR3 is CASSPSGGLHEKLFF. In nucleotides, the CDR3 is TGTGCCAGCAGCCCCTCAGGGGGGCTACATGAAAAACTGTTTTTT.

This chain uses TRBV4-3 with TRBJ2-1; 9 nucleotides line up with TRBD2. Looked up from germline, CDR1 is LGHNA and CDR2 is YSLEER. V lost 0 bases, J lost 2 bases, and 2 bases stayed unmatched. This CDR3 is 16 amino acids long. CDR3 sequence reads: CASSQDSGGTYNEQFF. CDR3 nucleotide sequence: TGCGCCAGCAGCCAAGATAGCGGGGGCACCTACAATGAGCAGTTCTTC.

The V call is TRBV30, the J call TRBJ1-2; D uncertain. Germline loops: CDR1 GTSNPN, CDR2 SVGIG (reference sequence). This CDR3 region has 13 residues. V was trimmed by 7 bases and J by 4 bases, leaving 16 bases between them. This chain's CDR3 is CAFTGSPRYGYTF. The CDR3 nucleotides are TGTGCCTTTACCGGGTCACCTCGCTATGGCTACACCTTC.

CDR3 amino acids: CASSHRQGYEQYF. The CDR3 DNA reads TGTGCCAGCAGCCACAGACAGGGGTACGAGCAGTACTTC. The chain has TRBV14 and TRBJ2-7; TRBD1 matches 8 bases. V lost 3 bases and J lost 4; bases outside the gene matches: 2. This CDR3 is built from 13 residues. Looked up from germline, CDR1 is SGHDN and CDR2 is FVKESK.

The chain carries TRBV12-3 or TRBV12-4 and TRBJ1-2; a possible D gene is TRBD1 (6 bases). The germline V and J ends were trimmed by 8 bases and 8 bases, with 15 bases remaining between them. The CDR3 contains 12 residues. The CDR3 bases are TGTGCCAGCGCGAGGGGGGGAGAAGGCTACACCTTC. It specifies CASARGGEGYTF.

This clone has only one observation. CDR3 coding DNA: TGTGCCATCAGTGGTCGGTTCGAGCGGGGGGGCCAGGACGAGCAGTACTTC. Its protein is CAISGRFERGGQDEQYF. The chain recombines TRBV10-3 with TRBJ2-7, with 10 bases matching TRBD2. Germline lookup yields CDR1 ENHRY and CDR2 SYGVKD. This CDR3 is 17 amino acids long. After removal of 4 bases from V and 5 bases from J, the junction contained 14 bases not matched to a gene.

The rearrangement uses TRBV18 and TRBJ1-1; TRBD1 agrees at 7 bases. Germline-derived CDR1 and CDR2 are KGHSH and LQKENI. V shed 6 bases, J shed 3 bases, and the junction held 7 bases outside the gene matches. This CDR3 is built from 14 residues. Here the CDR3 reads CASSETGRDTEAFF. The CDR3 nucleotides are TGTGCCAGCTCTGAGACAGGGAGAGACACTGAAGCTTTCTTT.

This sequence joins TRBV6-2 or TRBV6-3 and TRBJ2-1; 9 bases are a match to TRBD2. The CDR3 has 17 residues. V lost 0 bases and J lost 4; bases outside the gene matches: 7. Germline V lookup: CDR1 MNHEY, CDR2 SVGEGT. The CDR3 reads CASSYSPTSGLYNEQFF. Written as DNA, the CDR3 is TGTGCCAGCAGTTACTCGCCGACTAGCGGACTTTACAATGAGCAGTTCTTC.

The rearrangement links TRBV5-4 to TRBJ2-2, with a possible D match to TRBD1 (6 bases). This CDR3 contains 16 residues. Germline V CDR1 and CDR2: SGHNT, YYREEE (reference sequence). V was cut by 0 bases and J by 3 bases, with 12 bases left in between. CDR3 in amino acids: CASSLEGRQDTGELFF. As DNA, the CDR3 is TGTGCCAGCAGCTTGGAAGGGAGACAGGACACCGGGGAGCTGTTTTTT.

The rearrangement links TRBV9 to TRBJ1-3, with unresolved D. Trimming removed 3 bases from V and 0 bases from J, with 7 bases in between. Germline loops: CDR1 SGDLS, CDR2 YYNGEE. The CDR3 consists of 14 residues. The CDR3 loop is CASSGGISGNTIYF. The CDR3 DNA sequence: TGTGCCAGCAGCGGAGGTATCTCTGGAAACACCATATATTTT.

The chain employs TRBV11-3 and TRBJ2-2; D is uncertain. Trimming took off 5 bases at V and 4 bases at J, with 17 bases between the two ends. Germline loops: CDR1 SGHNT, CDR2 YENEEA. The CDR3 spans 16 residues. The CDR3 nucleotides read TGTGCCAGCAGCCAATCCCACTCCCGTCGCACCGGGGAGCTGTTTTTT. Its protein product is CASSQSHSRRTGELFF.

The chain couples TRBV6-5 to TRBJ1-1, with 9 bases identical to TRBD1. CDR1 MNHEY and CDR2 SVGAGI come from the germline V gene. This CDR3 has 15 amino acids. V was clipped by 8 bases and J by 1 base; unmatched bases: 8. The CDR3 loop is CASRRMGQGNTEAFF. The CDR3 DNA reads as TGTGCCAGCCGACGAATGGGACAGGGGAACACTGAAGCTTTCTTT.

The chain joins TRBV3-1 (or the pseudogene TRBV3-2) to TRBJ2-3, with 8 bases lining up with TRBD2. Trimming at V came to 2 bases and at J to 1 base, leaving 5 bases not matched to a gene. This CDR3 spans 16 amino acids. The germline V gene encodes CDR1 LGHDT and CDR2 YNNKEL (reference sequence). In DNA, the CDR3 is TGTGCCAGCAGCCAAAGAGGACTAGCTGGCACAGATACGCAGTATTTT. Translation: CASSQRGLAGTDTQYF.

CDR3 bases: TGTGCCAGCAGCTTAGTAAGGGACATCCATTCACCCCTCCACTTT. Its translation: CASSLVRDIHSPLHF. The gene calls are TRBV7-9 and TRBJ1-6; the D gene is possibly TRBD1 (6 bases). With 1 base removed from V and 8 bases from J, the gap between germline ends came to 12 bases. CDR3 length: 15 amino acids. CDR1 is SEHNR and CDR2 is FQNEAQ in the germline V gene (reference sequence).

Here the CDR3 DNA reads TGTGCCAGCAGGCAAACCGGGACTCCGTCTAACTACGAGCAGTACTTC. Its protein is CASRQTGTPSNYEQYF. V and J are TRBV5-5 and TRBJ2-7, with D maybe TRBD2 (6 bases). This CDR3 has 16 amino acids. Germline V lookup: CDR1 SGHKS, CDR2 YYEKEE (reference sequence). The germline V and J ends were trimmed by 5 bases and 3 bases, with 21 bases remaining between them. The whole variable domain, remainder taken from reference TRBV5-5 and TRBJ2-7, is DAGVTQSPTHLIKTRGQQVTLRCSPISGHKSVSWYQQVLGQGPQFIFQYYEKEERGRGNFPDRFSARQFPNYSSELNVNALLLGDSALYLCASRQTGTPSNYEQYFGPGTRLTVT.

The chain employs TRBV5-1 and TRBJ2-6; D ambiguous. V lost 1 base, J lost 0 bases, and 5 bases lay in between. Germline V gives CDR1 SGHRS, CDR2 YFSETQ. The CDR3 runs to 15 residues. DNA for the CDR3: TGCGCCAGCAGCTTGACAGTCTCTGGGGCCAACGTCCTGACTTTC. Translating it yields CASSLTVSGANVLTF.

This sequence joins TRBV29-1 and TRBJ2-3; weak D call: TRBD2 (7 bases). The CDR3 loop spans 15 amino acids. CDR1 is SQVTM and CDR2 is ANQGSEA in the germline V gene. Trimming removed 3 bases at V and 6 bases at J, with 19 bases between. The CDR3 sequence is CSVDLQGRESDTQYF. Here the CDR3 DNA reads TGCAGCGTTGACTTGCAGGGGAGGGAGTCCGATACGCAGTATTTT.